The T cell receptor (beta chain) described here comes from a study of CD8 T cells in ankylosing spondylitis. 5'-RACE, quantitative and with molecular barcodes, yielded the TCR beta libraries. TCRdb reprocessed the 5' RACE reads via MiXCR and lists one record per CDR3 protein. The table has tens of thousands of distinct CDR3 sequences, about 2.5% seen once; the top ten hold approximately 4.3%. Study results and caveats: Significant enrichment of disease-linked clones was reportedly seen in matched ankylosing spondylitis synovial fluid. Within peripheral blood, clones linked to disease were CD8+ and relatively rare.

At least ten counts were recorded for this clonotype. Antigen: not known. The CDR3 contains 13 residues. Germline CDR1 and CDR2: SGDLS and YYNGEE. V was clipped by 5 bases and J by 0 bases, with 7 bases between them. What was sequenced was blood, either unsorted or a sorted T cell fraction (not recorded which). The clonotype was recovered from a male donor with ankylosing spondylitis or in good health (not recorded which). The V and J genes are TRBV9 and TRBJ2-3, with D unclear. The CDR3: CASSKLSTDTQYF. The CDR3 DNA is TGTGCCAGCAGTAAACTTAGCACAGATACGCAGTATTTT.